The 5 T cell receptor beta chains below all came from one sample that was sequenced in a study of cytomegalovirus exposure and HLA in healthy donors. The method was immunoSEQ multiplex PCR; TCRdb's version includes in-frame clones alone and lacks a portion of them. The sample includes over 200,000 clones, almost 90% of them seen just once. Material for sequencing was PBMCs. These receptors all stem from a woman between 18 and 29 years old in good health and CMV-seronegative.

The chain recombines TRBV11-2 with TRBJ2-3; 14 bases are a match to TRBD2. The CDR3 runs 16 residues. CDR1 is SGHAT, CDR2 FQNNGV, per germline. With V trimmed by 5 bases and J by 6 bases, 7 bases remained unmatched. CDR3 DNA: TGTGCCAGCAGCAGACGACTAGCGGGAGGGGACGATACGCAGTATTTT. Translating it yields CASSRRLAGGDDTQYF.

The chain has TRBV7-9 and TRBJ1-1, with D possibly being TRBD1 (5 bases). CDR3 length equals 14 residues. Trimming removed 5 bases from V and 1 base from J, with 11 bases in between. CDR1 is SEHNR and CDR2 is FQNEAQ in the germline V gene (reference sequence). The CDR3 is CASSQDTKNTEAFF. In nucleotides, the CDR3 is TGTGCCAGCAGCCAGGACACGAAGAACACTGAAGCTTTCTTT.

The rearrangement joins TRBV15 to TRBJ2-7; the match to TRBD2 covers 7 bases. With V trimmed by 1 base and J by 3 bases, 6 bases remained unmatched. The CDR3 length is 15 residues. Germline V gives CDR1 LNHNV, CDR2 YYDKDF (reference sequence). In DNA form, the CDR3 reads TGTGCCACCAGCAGAGGGGGGGGAACACTCTACGAGCAGTACTTC. Encoded protein: CATSRGGGTLYEQYF.

The V gene is TRBV30, the J gene TRBJ2-1; 13 bases are a match to TRBD2. The V gene's germline CDR1 is GTSNPN and CDR2 SVGIG (reference sequence). V dropped 4 bases and J dropped 0; count of bases not matched to a gene: 6. The CDR3 covers 17 residues. The CDR3 DNA is TGTGCCTGGACGGGACTAGCGGGGTTAAGCTCCTACAATGAGCAGTTCTTC. Translating it yields CAWTGLAGLSSYNEQFF. Together with reference TRBV30 and TRBJ2-1, the CDR3 gives the full variable domain: SQTIHQWPATLVQPVGSPLSLECTVEGTSNPNLYWYRQAAGRGLQLLFYSVGIGQISSEVPQNLSASRPQDRQFILSSKKLLLSDSGFYLCAWTGLAGLSSYNEQFFGPGTRLTVL.

The chain links TRBV25-1 to TRBJ2-1, with 8 bases that match TRBD2. J lost 3 bases, V lost 3 bases, and 7 bases had no gene match. There are 16 residues in the CDR3. CDR1 MGHDK and CDR2 SYGVNS come from the germline V gene. This CDR3 reads CASSDTSGRHYNEQFF. The CDR3, as DNA: TGTGCCAGCAGTGACACAAGCGGGAGACACTACAATGAGCAGTTCTTC.